This T cell receptor (beta chain) comes out of a study of T cells in Graves' hyperthyroidism and ophthalmopathy. Turning to the study itself: Before treatment of any kind, peripheral blood was taken at initial diagnosis.

Authors of the study amplified TCR beta CDR3 regions from RNA transcripts. HTBI primers were used for first-round RT-PCR of the TCR CDR3. TCRdb reprocessed the multiplex PCR reads with MiXCR, giving one entry per CDR3 protein. The data hold about 590,000 distinct CDR3 sequences, with 11% to 15% observed a single time. Overall study results and limits: The model forecast ophthalmopathy, anticipating it by a median approximately 7 months before onset.

The CDR3 runs to 17 residues. The ends lost 0 bases at V and 4 bases at J; junction bases unmatched: 10. Per the germline V gene, CDR1 is SGHTA and CDR2 is FQGTGA. This clonotype occurred many times. Its antigen is unidentified. Sequencing was done on a sample of blood. This receptor was obtained from a young woman with Graves' ophthalmopathy. V usage is TRBV7-3 and J usage is TRBJ2-5; 8 bases line up with TRBD2. As DNA, the CDR3 is TGTGCCAGCAGCTTAACGCCGCTAGCGGGTTCAGTAGAGACCCAGTACTTC. Protein: CASSLTPLAGSVETQYF.